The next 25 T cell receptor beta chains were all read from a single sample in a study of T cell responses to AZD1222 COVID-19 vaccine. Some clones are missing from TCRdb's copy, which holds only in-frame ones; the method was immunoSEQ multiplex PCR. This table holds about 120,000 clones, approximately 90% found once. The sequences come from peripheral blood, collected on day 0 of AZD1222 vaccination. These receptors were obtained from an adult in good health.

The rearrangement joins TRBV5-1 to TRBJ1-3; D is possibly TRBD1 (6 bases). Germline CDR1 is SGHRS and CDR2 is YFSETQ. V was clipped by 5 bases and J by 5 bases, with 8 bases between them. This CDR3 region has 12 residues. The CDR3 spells CASSGQRNTIYF. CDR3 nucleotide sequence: TGCGCCAGCAGTGGACAGAGAAACACCATATATTTT.

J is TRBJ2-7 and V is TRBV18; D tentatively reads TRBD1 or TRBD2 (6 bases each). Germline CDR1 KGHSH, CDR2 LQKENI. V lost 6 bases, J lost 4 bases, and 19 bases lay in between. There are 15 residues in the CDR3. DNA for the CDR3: TGTGCCAGCTCGTTCAATCCGGGGGCGGTATACGAGCAGTACTTC. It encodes CASSFNPGAVYEQYF.

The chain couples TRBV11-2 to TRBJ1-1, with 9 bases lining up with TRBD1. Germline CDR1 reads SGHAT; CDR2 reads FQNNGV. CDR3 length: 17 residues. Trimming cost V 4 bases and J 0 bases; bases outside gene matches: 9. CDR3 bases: TGTGCCAGCAGCTACGGCGGACAGGGGAAATTGAACACTGAAGCTTTCTTT. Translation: CASSYGGQGKLNTEAFF.

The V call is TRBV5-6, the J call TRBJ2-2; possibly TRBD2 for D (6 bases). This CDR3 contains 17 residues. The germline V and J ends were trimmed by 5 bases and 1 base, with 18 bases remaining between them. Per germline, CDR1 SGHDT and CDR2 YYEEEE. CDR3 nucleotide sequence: TGTGCCAGCAGTTCCCCTAGTGGGCGGGAGAACACCGGGGAGCTGTTTTTT. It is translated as CASSSPSGRENTGELFF.

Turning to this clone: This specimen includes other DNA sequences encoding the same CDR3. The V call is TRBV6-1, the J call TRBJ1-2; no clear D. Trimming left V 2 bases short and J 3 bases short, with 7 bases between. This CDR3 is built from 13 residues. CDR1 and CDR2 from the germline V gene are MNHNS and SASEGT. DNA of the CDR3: TGTGCCAGCAGTGAAATAAGGGACTATGGCTACACCTTC. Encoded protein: CASSEIRDYGYTF.

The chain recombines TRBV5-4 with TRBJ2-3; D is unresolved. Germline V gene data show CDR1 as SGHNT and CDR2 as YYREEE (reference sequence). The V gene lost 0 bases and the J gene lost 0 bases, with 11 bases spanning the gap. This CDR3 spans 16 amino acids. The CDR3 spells CASSLAAVTSTDTQYF. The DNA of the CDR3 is TGTGCCAGCAGCTTGGCGGCAGTGACTAGCACAGATACGCAGTATTTT.

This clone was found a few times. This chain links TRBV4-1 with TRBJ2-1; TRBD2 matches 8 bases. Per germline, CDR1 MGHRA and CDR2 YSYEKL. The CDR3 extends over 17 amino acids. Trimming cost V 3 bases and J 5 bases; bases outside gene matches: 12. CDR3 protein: CASSHSRAGGPNNEQFF. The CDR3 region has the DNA TGCGCCAGCAGCCACTCACGGGCGGGAGGTCCTAACAATGAGCAGTTCTTC.

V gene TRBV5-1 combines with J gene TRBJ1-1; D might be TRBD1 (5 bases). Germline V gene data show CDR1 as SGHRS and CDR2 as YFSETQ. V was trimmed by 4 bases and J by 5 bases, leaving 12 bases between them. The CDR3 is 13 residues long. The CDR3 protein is CASSNEGATEAFF. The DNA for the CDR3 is TGCGCCAGCAGCAACGAAGGGGCTACTGAAGCTTTCTTT.

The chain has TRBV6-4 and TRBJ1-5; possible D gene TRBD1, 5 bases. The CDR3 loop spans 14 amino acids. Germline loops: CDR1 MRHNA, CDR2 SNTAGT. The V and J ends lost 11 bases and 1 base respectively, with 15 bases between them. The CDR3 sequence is CAGLGGDSNQPQHF. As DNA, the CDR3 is TGTGCCGGCCTAGGAGGGGACAGCAATCAGCCCCAGCATTTT.

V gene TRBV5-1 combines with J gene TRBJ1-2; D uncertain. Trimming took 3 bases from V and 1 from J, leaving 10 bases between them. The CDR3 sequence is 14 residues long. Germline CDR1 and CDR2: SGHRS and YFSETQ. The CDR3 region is CASSSNKFNYGYTF. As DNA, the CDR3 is TGCGCCAGCAGCTCTAACAAATTTAACTATGGCTACACCTTC.

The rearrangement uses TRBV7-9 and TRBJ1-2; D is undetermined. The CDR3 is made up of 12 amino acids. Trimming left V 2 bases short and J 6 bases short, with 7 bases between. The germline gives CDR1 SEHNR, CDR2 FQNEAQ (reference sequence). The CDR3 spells CASSLYLDGYTF. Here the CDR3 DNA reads TGTGCCAGCAGCTTATATCTGGATGGCTACACCTTC.

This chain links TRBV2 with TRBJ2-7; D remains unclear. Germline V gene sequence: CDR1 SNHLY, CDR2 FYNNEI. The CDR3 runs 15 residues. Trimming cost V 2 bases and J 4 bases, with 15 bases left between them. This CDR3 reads CASSERQVGLYEQYF. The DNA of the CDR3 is TGTGCCAGCAGTGAAAGGCAGGTAGGATTATACGAGCAGTACTTC.

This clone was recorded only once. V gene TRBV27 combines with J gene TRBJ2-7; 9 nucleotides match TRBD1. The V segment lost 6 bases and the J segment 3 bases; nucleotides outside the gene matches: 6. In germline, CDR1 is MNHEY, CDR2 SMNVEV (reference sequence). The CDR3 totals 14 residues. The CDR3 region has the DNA TGTGCCAGCAGCCGGACAGGGGCGAACTACGAGCAGTACTTC. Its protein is CASSRTGANYEQYF.

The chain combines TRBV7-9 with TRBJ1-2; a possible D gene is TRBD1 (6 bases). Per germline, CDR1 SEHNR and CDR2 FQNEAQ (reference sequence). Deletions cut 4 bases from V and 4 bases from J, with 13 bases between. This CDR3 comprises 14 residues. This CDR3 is CASSSYGGLYGYTF. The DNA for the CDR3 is TGTGCCAGCAGCTCGTATGGGGGGCTCTATGGCTACACCTTC.

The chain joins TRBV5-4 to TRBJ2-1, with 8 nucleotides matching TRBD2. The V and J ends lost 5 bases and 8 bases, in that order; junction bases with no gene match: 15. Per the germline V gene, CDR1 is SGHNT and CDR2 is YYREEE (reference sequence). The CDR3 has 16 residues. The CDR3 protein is CASRSGGIQGADEQFF. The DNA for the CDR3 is TGTGCCAGCAGAAGCGGGGGCATCCAGGGTGCAGATGAGCAGTTCTTC.

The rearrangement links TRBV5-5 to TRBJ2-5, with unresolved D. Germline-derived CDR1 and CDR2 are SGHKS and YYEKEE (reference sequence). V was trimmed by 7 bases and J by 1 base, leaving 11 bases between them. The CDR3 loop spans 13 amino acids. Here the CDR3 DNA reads TGTGCCAGCGGCGGTTGGTCCCAAGAGACCCAGTACTTC. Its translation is CASGGWSQETQYF.

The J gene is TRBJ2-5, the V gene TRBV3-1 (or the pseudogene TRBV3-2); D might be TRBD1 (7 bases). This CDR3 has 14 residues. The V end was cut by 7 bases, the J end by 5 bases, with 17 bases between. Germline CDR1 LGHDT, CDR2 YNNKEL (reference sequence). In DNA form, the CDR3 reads TGTGCCAGCATTCGGCAGGGGGGAGTGGAGACCCAGTACTTC. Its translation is CASIRQGGVETQYF.

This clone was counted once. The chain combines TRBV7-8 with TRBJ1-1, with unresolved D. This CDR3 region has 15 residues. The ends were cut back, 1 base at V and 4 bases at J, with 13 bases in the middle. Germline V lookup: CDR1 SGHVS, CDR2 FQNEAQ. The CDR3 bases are TGTGCCAGCAGCTTAGGCAGGACTTTTGGCACTGAAGCTTTCTTT. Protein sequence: CASSLGRTFGTEAFF.

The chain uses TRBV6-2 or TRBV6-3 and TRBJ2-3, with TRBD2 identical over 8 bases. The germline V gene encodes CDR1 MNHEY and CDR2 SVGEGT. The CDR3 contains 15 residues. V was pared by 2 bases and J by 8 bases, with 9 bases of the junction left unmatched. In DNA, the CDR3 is TGTGCCAGCAGTTACGGGCGGGGGGATCCAGGTACGCAGTATTTT. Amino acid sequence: CASSYGRGDPGTQYF.

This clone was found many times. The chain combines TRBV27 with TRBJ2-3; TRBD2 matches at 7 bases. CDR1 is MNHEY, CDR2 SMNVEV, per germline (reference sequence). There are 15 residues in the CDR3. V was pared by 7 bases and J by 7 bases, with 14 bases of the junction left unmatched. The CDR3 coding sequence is TGTGCCAGCACTCACGTGGCGGGAGTATTGAATACGCAGTATTTT. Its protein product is CASTHVAGVLNTQYF.

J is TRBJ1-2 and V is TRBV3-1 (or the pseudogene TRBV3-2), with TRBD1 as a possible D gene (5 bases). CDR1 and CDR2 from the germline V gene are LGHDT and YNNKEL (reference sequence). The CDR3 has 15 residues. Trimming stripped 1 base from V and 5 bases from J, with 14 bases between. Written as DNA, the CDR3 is TGTGCCAGCAGCCAAGTGTACGGGACGAGATATGGCTACACCTTC. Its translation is CASSQVYGTRYGYTF.

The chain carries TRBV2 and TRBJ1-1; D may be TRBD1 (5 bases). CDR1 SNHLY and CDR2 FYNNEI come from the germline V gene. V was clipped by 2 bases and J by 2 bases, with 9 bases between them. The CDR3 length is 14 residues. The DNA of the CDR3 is TGTGCCAGCAGTGAAAACAGGTTAAACACTGAAGCTTTCTTT. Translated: CASSENRLNTEAFF.

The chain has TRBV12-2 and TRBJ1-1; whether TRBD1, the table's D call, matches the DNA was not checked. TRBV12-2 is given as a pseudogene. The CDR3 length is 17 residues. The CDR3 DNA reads TGTGCAAGTCGCTTAGGATGGGCCCGAATCCGAGATACTGAAGCTTTCTTT. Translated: CASRLGWARIRDTEAFF.

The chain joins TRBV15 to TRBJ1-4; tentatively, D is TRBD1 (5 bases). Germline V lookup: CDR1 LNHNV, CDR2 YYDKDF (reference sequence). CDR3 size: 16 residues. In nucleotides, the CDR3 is TGTGCGATTTCCCGGGGGAACAGTGCAACTAATGAAAAACTGTTTTTT. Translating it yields CAISRGNSATNEKLFF.

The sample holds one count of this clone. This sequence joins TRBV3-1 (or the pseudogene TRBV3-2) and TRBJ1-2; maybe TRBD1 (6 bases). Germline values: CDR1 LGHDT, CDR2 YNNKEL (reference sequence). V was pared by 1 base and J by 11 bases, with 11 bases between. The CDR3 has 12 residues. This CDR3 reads CASSQAGVGYTF. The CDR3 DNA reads TGTGCCAGCAGCCAAGCAGGGGTTGGGTACACCTTC.